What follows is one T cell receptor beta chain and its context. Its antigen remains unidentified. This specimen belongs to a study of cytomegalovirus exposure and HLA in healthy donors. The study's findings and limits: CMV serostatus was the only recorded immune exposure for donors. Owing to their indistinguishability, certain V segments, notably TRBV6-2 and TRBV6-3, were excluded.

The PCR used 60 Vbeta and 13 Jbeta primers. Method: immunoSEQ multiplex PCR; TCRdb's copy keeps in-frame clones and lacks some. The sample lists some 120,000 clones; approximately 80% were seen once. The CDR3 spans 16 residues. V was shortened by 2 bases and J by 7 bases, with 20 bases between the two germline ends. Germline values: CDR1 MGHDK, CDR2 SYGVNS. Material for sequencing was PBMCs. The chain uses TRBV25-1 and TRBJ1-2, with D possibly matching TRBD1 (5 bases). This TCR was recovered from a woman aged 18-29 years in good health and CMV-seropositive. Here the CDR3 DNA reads TGTGCCAGCAGTGAAAACCTCAGGGAGGCCGTGGGTGGCTACACCTTC. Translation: CASSENLREAVGGYTF.